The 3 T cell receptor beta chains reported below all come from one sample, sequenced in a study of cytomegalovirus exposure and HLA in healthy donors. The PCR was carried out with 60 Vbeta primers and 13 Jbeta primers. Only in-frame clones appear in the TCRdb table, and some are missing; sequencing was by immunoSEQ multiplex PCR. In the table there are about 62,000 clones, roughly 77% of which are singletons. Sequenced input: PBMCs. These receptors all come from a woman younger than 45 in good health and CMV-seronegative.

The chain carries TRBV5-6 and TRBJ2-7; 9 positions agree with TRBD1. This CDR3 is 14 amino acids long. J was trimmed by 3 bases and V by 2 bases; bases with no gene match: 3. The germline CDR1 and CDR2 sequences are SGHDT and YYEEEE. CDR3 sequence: CASSLGDRDYEQYF. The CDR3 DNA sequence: TGTGCCAGCAGCTTAGGGGACAGGGACTACGAGCAGTACTTC.

CDR3 in DNA: TGTGCCAGCAGTAGGCAGGGGGCGCTTTACGAGCAGTACTTC. Translation gives CASSRQGALYEQYF. The chain carries TRBV27 and TRBJ2-7; 8 bases fit TRBD1. Trimming at V came to 5 bases and at J to 4 bases, leaving 7 bases not matched to a gene. Germline-derived CDR1 and CDR2 are MNHEY and SMNVEV (reference sequence). The CDR3 extends over 14 amino acids.

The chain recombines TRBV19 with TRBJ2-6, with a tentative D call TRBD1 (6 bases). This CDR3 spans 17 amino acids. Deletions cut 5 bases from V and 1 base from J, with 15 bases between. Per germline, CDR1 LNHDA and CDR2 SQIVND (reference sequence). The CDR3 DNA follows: TGTGCCAGTAGTCAACCCCACACAGGGTCTGGGGCCAACGTCCTGACTTTC. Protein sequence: CASSQPHTGSGANVLTF.